This is a list of T cell receptor beta chains from one sample in a study of cytomegalovirus exposure and HLA in healthy donors. The repertoire was sequenced with immunoSEQ multiplex PCR; TCRdb's copy has only in-frame clones and lacks some. The repertoire holds approximately 150,000 clones, with over 75% as singletons. Sequences were obtained from PBMCs. The receptors here all came from a man in his forties or fifties in good health and CMV-seronegative. CDR3s include the opening cysteine and the closing phenylalanine or tryptophan. The D gene is left open where the match is weak. Some rows have no size entry. The others give once, few or many, or a class for an expanded clone.

cdr3_nt cdr3_aa clone_size v_call d_call j_call
TGCGCCAGCAGCCCCCCCGGCTCCTACGAGCAGTACTTC CASSPPGSYEQYF - TRBV5-1 - TRBJ2-7
TGTGCCAGCAGTTTTAGGGGGGGACCGCACTCTGGAAACACCATATATTTT CASSFRGGPHSGNTIYF - TRBV28 - TRBJ1-3
TGTTCCAGCAGCTCTGGACAGGGCTCTAATCAGCCCCAGCATTTT CSSSSGQGSNQPQHF - TRBV7-9 TRBD1 TRBJ1-5
TGTGCCAGCAGCCCAAGGTCCGGGGGGGCTATATACAATGAGCAGTTCTTC CASSPRSGGAIYNEQFF - TRBV7-7 TRBD2 TRBJ2-1
TGCGCCAGCAGCTTGGGTGACGGGGGAGTCACCTACGAGCAGTACTTC CASSLGDGGVTYEQYF - TRBV5-1 - TRBJ2-7
TGTGCCAGCAGTGAAGCGGCAGGTGGTGCCTCACCCCTCCACTTT CASSEAAGGASPLHF - TRBV6-1 - TRBJ1-6
TGTGCCAGTAGTATTTTACCTACAGGGAAAATTGGCAATGAGCAGTTCTTC CASSILPTGKIGNEQFF - TRBV19 - TRBJ2-1
TGTGCCAGCAGTGAGGGACAGGGGCACACAGATACGCAGTATTTT CASSEGQGHTDTQYF - TRBV6-1 TRBD1 TRBJ2-3
TGTGCCAGCAGGGGGACAGGCCCACAAAATTCACCCCTCCACTTT CASRGTGPQNSPLHF - TRBV28 TRBD1 TRBJ1-6
TGCGCCAGCAGAGCCGTCGGAGAGACCCAGTACTTC CASRAVGETQYF - TRBV4-1 - TRBJ2-5
TGCGCCAGCAGCCAATGGACAGGCCCGAACACTGAAGCTTTCTTT CASSQWTGPNTEAFF - TRBV4-3 TRBD1 TRBJ1-1
TGTGCCAGCAGCTTATCAGGGGACAACTATGGCTACACCTTC CASSLSGDNYGYTF - TRBV7-9 - TRBJ1-2
TGTGCCAGCAGCACCAACGAGGGCTACGAGCAGTACTTC CASSTNEGYEQYF - TRBV5-4 - TRBJ2-7
TGTGCCAGCAACTTACAGGGGGCCTCAGATACGCAGTATTTT CASNLQGASDTQYF - TRBV6-5 TRBD1 TRBJ2-3
TGTGCCACCAGCAGAGGTCGCAGGGGGGTAGCGGGAGGAGGTCGCAACGAGCAGTACTTC CATSRGRRGVAGGGRNEQYF few TRBV15 TRBD2 TRBJ2-7
TGTGCCAGCAGCTTAGGGACAGGGGTGGGCAATGAGCAGTTCTTC CASSLGTGVGNEQFF - TRBV7-9 TRBD1 TRBJ2-1
TGTGCCAGCAGCTTAGGAGAGGGAATCACTAGCACAGATACGCAGTATTTT CASSLGEGITSTDTQYF few TRBV7-3 - TRBJ2-3
TGTGCCAGCAGCCAAAGGACAGGGGGCTTGAGCTACGAGCAGTACTTC CASSQRTGGLSYEQYF - TRBV28 TRBD1 TRBJ2-7
TGCGCCAGCAGCCAAGATGGGGGTCCAGGGGGCCTAACAGATACGCAGTATTTT CASSQDGGPGGLTDTQYF - TRBV4-1 TRBD1 TRBJ2-3
TGTGCCTGTGCCGGGACAGACGTCGGAACCGGGGAGCTGTTTTTT CACAGTDVGTGELFF - TRBV30 TRBD1 TRBJ2-2
TGTGCCAGCTCACCGGGACGGGGACTACCCGAGCAGTACTTC CASSPGRGLPEQYF - TRBV18 TRBD2 TRBJ2-7
TGTGCCATCAGTGAGTCGATCCTAGCGGGTAAAAAAGAGACCCAGTACTTC CAISESILAGKKETQYF - TRBV10-3 TRBD2 TRBJ2-5
TGTGCCATCAGTAAAACCACGACAGGCGGCTCCTACGAGCAGTACTTC CAISKTTTGGSYEQYF - TRBV10-3 - TRBJ2-7
TGTTCCAGCAGCCCGTCCTTAGGTGCGGGGTACAATGAGCAGTTCTTC CSSSPSLGAGYNEQFF - TRBV7-9 - TRBJ2-1
TGTGCCAGCAGCACCACAGGGCCAGATACGCAGTATTTT CASSTTGPDTQYF - TRBV11-3 - TRBJ2-3
TGTGCCAGCAGCTTGGAAGGGACAGGGGTACAAGAGACCCAGTACTTC CASSLEGTGVQETQYF - TRBV5-5 TRBD1 TRBJ2-5
TGTGCCAGTAGCCCTGGGGCGGTGGTGACCGGGGAGCTGTTTTTT CASSPGAVVTGELFF - TRBV19 - TRBJ2-2
TGTGCCAGCAGTTGGGACGGACAGGGAAGCTCCTATAATTCACCCCTCCACTTT CASSWDGQGSSYNSPLHF - TRBV27 TRBD1 TRBJ1-6
TGTGCCAGCAGCTTATCTGGATCGGGTAGAGCTAACTATGGCTACACCTTC CASSLSGSGRANYGYTF - TRBV7-6 - TRBJ1-2
TGTGCCAGCAGCGTAGGGGCGCCCAATGAGCAGTTCTTC CASSVGAPNEQFF - TRBV9 - TRBJ2-1
TGTGCCAGCAGGGGAGGGGATAATGAGCAGTTCTTC CASRGGDNEQFF - TRBV2 TRBD2 TRBJ2-1
TGTGCCAGCCGGGACAGTAAGAACACTGAAGCTTTCTTT CASRDSKNTEAFF - TRBV28 TRBD1 TRBJ1-1
TGTGCCAGCAGCTTGGAGGGGAGGACCACCGGGGAGCTGTTTTTT CASSLEGRTTGELFF few TRBV5-4 - TRBJ2-2
TGTGCCAGCAGGACGGCCGGGACAGGGATCTACGAGCAGTACTTC CASRTAGTGIYEQYF once TRBV28 TRBD1 TRBJ2-7
TGTGCCAGCAGTTTATGGACAGTTCCTAGCACAGATACGCAGTATTTT CASSLWTVPSTDTQYF - TRBV28 - TRBJ2-3
TGTGCCAGCAGTTACTTGGTCCCGGACAGGGACGGCTACACCTTC CASSYLVPDRDGYTF - TRBV6-5 TRBD1 TRBJ1-2
TGTGCCAGCAGCCCGTTCGACAGGGGTTTGCCTGAAGCTTTCTTT CASSPFDRGLPEAFF - TRBV5-4 TRBD1 TRBJ1-1
TGTGCCAGCAGGCGGGACAGGGCCTATGGCTACACCTTC CASRRDRAYGYTF - TRBV6-1 TRBD1 TRBJ1-2
TGCGCCAGCAGCCACCAGGACAGGGTCTACGAGCAGTACTTC CASSHQDRVYEQYF few TRBV5-1 TRBD1 TRBJ2-7
TGTGCCATCAGTGAGACAGGGGGCGGCACTTTCTTT CAISETGGGTFF - TRBV10-3 TRBD1 TRBJ1-1
TGTGCCAGCAGCCAAGTAGGGGATAGCTCTGGAAACACCATATATTTT CASSQVGDSSGNTIYF - TRBV4-2 - TRBJ1-3
TGTGCCAGTAGTATGGACACAACCAATTCACCCCTCCACTTT CASSMDTTNSPLHF once TRBV19 - TRBJ1-6
TGTGCCAGCAGTTACCGGTGGGGGGAGGGACCCTACGAGCAGTACTTC CASSYRWGEGPYEQYF - TRBV6-5 TRBD2 TRBJ2-7
TGTGCCAGCACCCCCGGTGGGGGGGCCGGGTATTCCTACGAGCAGTACTTC CASTPGGGAGYSYEQYF few TRBV27 - TRBJ2-7
TGCGCCAGCAGCTTGGCGGGACAGTACAATGAGCAGTTCTTC CASSLAGQYNEQFF - TRBV5-1 TRBD1 TRBJ2-1
TGTGCCAGCAGTCTAGGGACTAGCGGGAGAGGCGGGGAGCTGTTTTTT CASSLGTSGRGGELFF once TRBV28 TRBD2 TRBJ2-2
TGTGCCAGCAGCCCCCGGGTGGGGAACACTGAAGCTTTCTTT CASSPRVGNTEAFF - TRBV9 - TRBJ1-1
TGTGCCAGCAGCGTACAAGGACAGAACACTGAAGCTTTCTTT CASSVQGQNTEAFF - TRBV9 - TRBJ1-1
TGTGCCAGCAGGTTCGGGGGAAGCACAGATACGCAGTATTTT CASRFGGSTDTQYF - TRBV27 - TRBJ2-3
TGTGCCAGCAGCTCCTGGGGGGGTTACCACGAGCAGTACTTC CASSSWGGYHEQYF - TRBV5-6 TRBD2 TRBJ2-7
TGCGCCAGCAGCTCGGCCACCTCTAGCGGAGAGACCCAGTACTTC CASSSATSSGETQYF - TRBV5-1 TRBD2 TRBJ2-5
TGTGCCAGCAGTTCCCCGGGTGAGGACCAAGAGACCCAGTACTTC CASSSPGEDQETQYF - TRBV28 - TRBJ2-5
TGTGCCAGCAGTGACTCACGCGGGGGCACAGATACGCAGTATTTT CASSDSRGGTDTQYF - TRBV6-5 - TRBJ2-3
TGTGCCAGCAGCTTGGACGCGACTAGCGGTTACGAGCAGTACTTC CASSLDATSGYEQYF - TRBV5-4 TRBD2 TRBJ2-7
TGTGCCAGCAGCGTCGAGGGAGGGCCGGAAGATACGCAGTATTTT CASSVEGGPEDTQYF once TRBV9 TRBD2 TRBJ2-3
TGTGCCAGCAGCTTATTAGCGGGAGGGCGAGATACGCAGTATTTT CASSLLAGGRDTQYF - TRBV7-9 TRBD2 TRBJ2-3
TGTGCCAGTAGTCTCGGGACAGGCCTCTACGAGCAGTACTTC CASSLGTGLYEQYF - TRBV19 TRBD1 TRBJ2-7